This T cell receptor (beta chain) was sequenced in a study of T cells in Graves' hyperthyroidism and ophthalmopathy. Study-wide background: Before any treatment, at initial diagnosis, peripheral blood was collected.

The CDR3 is 15 residues long. The germline V gene has CDR1 SGHRS and CDR2 YFSETQ. V was cut by 1 base and J by 1 base, with 11 bases left in between. Researchers took RNA transcripts and amplified the TCR beta CDR3 regions from them. A set of HTBI primers served as the primers for a first-round RT-PCR of the TCR CDR3. TCRdb processed the multiplex PCR reads anew with MiXCR; each CDR3 protein has one entry. The repertoire has 300,000 or so distinct CDR3 sequences, over 15% of them found once; the top ten carry just over 55%. Findings and caveats of the study: Progression to ophthalmopathy was predicted a median of roughly seven months early.

This clonotype occurred many times. Its antigen is as yet unknown. Ophthalmopathy patients showed a Clinical Activity Score of at least 3, NOSPECS grade of at least 4 and duration under 3 months. Isolation of PBMCs was performed on around 9.4 ml fresh peripheral blood. The chain links TRBV5-1 to TRBJ1-1, with a possible D match to TRBD1 (5 bases). The specimen sequenced was blood. This clonotype originated in an older woman with Graves' ophthalmopathy. CDR3 protein: CASSLYVGENTEAFF. DNA of the CDR3: TGCGCCAGCAGCTTGTATGTGGGGGAGAACACTGAAGCTTTCTTT.